Presented here are 10 T cell receptor beta chains from one specimen sequenced in a study of blood T cell repertoires in COVID-19. The protocol was immunoSEQ multiplex PCR, while the TCRdb copy is restricted to in-frame clones and leaves out a portion. The sample consists of 200,000 to 250,000 clones, more than 70% of them appearing once. The sequencing sample was made of peripheral blood. The receptors here all came from an elderly woman with acute or convalescent COVID-19.

J is TRBJ1-4 and V is TRBV15; maybe TRBD1 (6 bases). The CDR3 is 15 amino acids. V was clipped by 3 bases and J by 5 bases, with 13 bases between them. CDR1 and CDR2 (germline): LNHNV, YYDKDF (reference sequence). The CDR3 sequence is CATSSFGGVNEKLFF. The CDR3 DNA follows: TGTGCCACCAGCAGTTTTGGGGGCGTGAATGAAAAACTGTTTTTT.

The chain combines TRBV6-5 with TRBJ1-4; the D gene is possibly TRBD1 (6 bases). Between the trimmed V and J ends, which lost 7 bases and 2 bases, there was a span of 8 bases. Germline V gene lookup returns CDR1 MNHEY and CDR2 SVGAGI. CDR3 length: 13 amino acids. CDR3 DNA: TGTGCCAGCACAGGGGTTACTAATGAAAAACTGTTTTTT. Translating gives CASTGVTNEKLFF.

This chain connects TRBV11-2 to TRBJ1-5, with 8 bases aligning to TRBD1. The ends lost 5 bases at V and 0 bases at J; junction bases unmatched: 6. The length of the CDR3 is 16 residues. Per the germline V gene, CDR1 is SGHAT and CDR2 is FQNNGV. This chain's CDR3 is CASSIGQGYSNQPQHF. In DNA form, the CDR3 reads TGTGCCAGCAGCATCGGACAGGGCTATAGCAATCAGCCCCAGCATTTT.

This chain uses TRBV9 with TRBJ2-7, with D maybe TRBD2 (6 bases). The CDR3 extends over 14 amino acids. Looked up from germline, CDR1 is SGDLS and CDR2 is YYNGEE. The germline V and J ends were trimmed by 3 bases and 3 bases, with 13 bases remaining between them. The CDR3 sequence is CASSATVGGYEQYF. The CDR3 coding sequence is TGTGCCAGCAGCGCAACGGTGGGAGGCTACGAGCAGTACTTC. The whole variable domain, filled in from reference TRBV9 and TRBJ2-7, reads DSGVTQTPKHLITATGQRVTLRCSPRSGDLSVYWYQQSLDQGLQFLIQYYNGEERAKGNILERFSAQQFPDLHSELNLSSLELGDSALYFCASSATVGGYEQYFGPGTRLTVT.

The gene calls are TRBV5-6 and TRBJ1-2; the match to TRBD1 covers 7 bases. The CDR3 sequence is 15 residues long. The V gene's germline CDR1 is SGHDT and CDR2 YYEEEE. V trimming: 4 bases; J trimming: 5 bases; junction bases outside the gene matches: 11. The chain's CDR3 is CASSKNWDSSYGYTF. The CDR3 DNA is TGTGCCAGCAGCAAAAACTGGGACAGCTCTTATGGCTACACCTTC.

V and J are TRBV10-3 and TRBJ1-5; 7 bases match TRBD1. This CDR3 is 16 amino acids long. J gave up 1 base and V 2 bases, and 5 bases lay outside the gene matches. Germline-derived CDR1 and CDR2 are ENHRY and SYGVKD. The CDR3 region has the DNA TGTGCCATCAGTGAGGGACAGGTTATGAGCAATCAGCCCCAGCATTTT. Translation gives CAISEGQVMSNQPQHF.

This chain uses TRBV14 with TRBJ2-1; 11 bases match TRBD2. V gave up 10 bases and J gave up 6 bases; unmatched junction bases: 11. The CDR3 is 15 residues long. Germline assignment: CDR1 SGHDN and CDR2 FVKESK. The CDR3 protein is CATSQASGGFNEQFF. The CDR3 coding sequence is TGTGCCACCTCCCAGGCTAGCGGGGGGTTCAATGAGCAGTTCTTC.

The V gene is TRBV5-1, the J gene TRBJ1-6, with 10 bases that match TRBD1. This CDR3 contains 18 residues. Germline V gene sequence: CDR1 SGHRS, CDR2 YFSETQ. V dropped 3 bases and J dropped 8; count of bases not matched to a gene: 14. The CDR3 protein is CASSSGVVAGQGDSPLHF. DNA of the CDR3: TGCGCCAGCAGCTCGGGGGTGGTGGCCGGACAGGGGGATTCACCCCTCCACTTT.

This chain uses TRBV7-2 with TRBJ2-5, with 10 bases that match TRBD2. The CDR3 spans 15 residues. The V and J ends lost 1 base and 5 bases, in that order; junction bases with no gene match: 4. Germline V gene sequence: CDR1 SGHTA, CDR2 FQGNSA. The CDR3 nucleotides are TGTGCCAGCAGCTTAGGAGCGGGGGGGCGTGAGACCCAGTACTTC. Translated: CASSLGAGGRETQYF.

The CDR3 protein is CAWSARGPDTQYF. The CDR3 region has the DNA TGTGCCTGGAGTGCGAGGGGGCCAGATACGCAGTATTTT. V and J are TRBV30 and TRBJ2-3; 7 nucleotides agree with TRBD1. This CDR3 is built from 13 residues. J was trimmed by 4 bases and V by 1 base; bases with no gene match: 2. Germline CDR1 and CDR2: GTSNPN and SVGIG (reference sequence).